The rows below give T cell receptor beta chains drawn from one sample of a study of blood T cell repertoires in COVID-19. TCRdb keeps only in-frame clones here, not all; method: immunoSEQ multiplex PCR. The sample gives approximately 240,000 clones, approximately 86% of which show up once; roughly 1.3% is in the top ten. Sequences were obtained from peripheral blood. The source of these receptors is a woman aged 25 to 39 with COVID-19, enrolled during active disease. The CDR3 runs from the conserved cysteine through the conserved F or W. Fields, in order: D gene, V gene, CDR3 length, clone size, J gene, CDR3 protein, CDR3 DNA. A D gene is named only where the DNA matches it firmly. Clone size is given for some rows only: seen once, a few or many times, or a class if the clone is expanded.

>TRBD2|TRBV9|15|.|TRBJ2-3
CASSVGAGVADTQYF
TGTGCCAGCAGCGTAGGGGCGGGAGTGGCAGATACGCAGTATTTT
>.|TRBV2|14|.|TRBJ1-1
CASTVDRLGTEAFF
TGTGCCAGCACGGTCGACAGGTTGGGCACTGAAGCTTTCTTT
>.|TRBV2|16|.|TRBJ1-6
CASSEISGIYNSPLHF
TGTGCCAGCAGTGAGATCTCCGGGATCTATAATTCACCCCTCCACTTT
>TRBD1|TRBV7-2|15|.|TRBJ1-2
CASSLWTGGADGYTF
TGTGCCAGCAGCTTATGGACAGGGGGCGCGGATGGCTACACCTTC
>.|TRBV12-3/TRBV12-4|12|.|TRBJ1-5
CASAGAGQPQHF
TGTGCCAGCGCGGGAGCTGGTCAGCCCCAGCATTTT
>.|TRBV9|17|.|TRBJ1-1
CASSVGEGNWVNTEAFF
TGTGCCAGCAGCGTAGGAGAGGGAAATTGGGTGAACACTGAAGCTTTCTTT
>TRBD1|TRBV6-5|15|.|TRBJ1-1
CASIRGELMNTEAFF
TGTGCCAGCATCAGGGGGGAGTTGATGAACACTGAAGCTTTCTTT
>TRBD1|TRBV27|17|.|TRBJ2-5
CASSPSWGDRASETQYF
TGTGCCAGCAGCCCCTCCTGGGGGGACAGGGCATCAGAGACCCAGTACTTC
>.|TRBV18|12|few|TRBJ2-7
CASSYTGYEQYF
TGTGCCAGCTCTTACACAGGATACGAGCAGTACTTC
>TRBD1|TRBV19|16|.|TRBJ1-1
CASSISQGAGNTEAFF
TGTGCCAGTAGTATATCCCAGGGGGCGGGGAACACTGAAGCTTTCTTT
>.|TRBV10-3|14|.|TRBJ1-1
CAISEKGLGTEAFF
TGTGCCATCAGTGAAAAGGGGCTGGGCACTGAAGCTTTCTTT